This T cell receptor (beta chain) is from a study of T cell repertoires in cytomegalovirus infection. TCRdb re-called the reads through MiXCR, storing one row per CDR3 protein. Of fewer than 850,000 distinct CDR3 sequences listed, roughly 28% are singletons. Of note for this clonotype: What it recognizes is unknown.

The CDR3 is 11 residues long. The V end was cut by 7 bases, the J end by 3 bases, with 9 bases between. The germline V gene has CDR1 SQVTM and CDR2 ANQGSEA. V and J are TRBV29-1 and TRBJ1-2; TRBD1 might be the D (6 bases). The source is a human donor in good health (CMV status not recorded). Some clones in this sample may be carry-over from other donors' samples. The sequencing used cultured CD8+ T cells from PBMCs, collected from culture after CMV antigen stimulation. The chain's CDR3 is CSERTDYGYTF. As DNA, the CDR3 is TGCAGCGAGAGGACAGACTATGGCTACACCTTC.